The 19 T cell receptor beta chains in this list originate from one sample, sequenced in a study of blood T cell repertoires in COVID-19. Libraries were prepared by immunoSEQ multiplex PCR; TCRdb keeps only in-frame clonotypes and omits some of them. The data hold 100,000 to 150,000 clones, with around nine tenths observed a single time. The sample taken for sequencing was peripheral blood. The receptors stem from a woman in her 70s with COVID-19, enrolled during active disease.

The chain employs TRBV6-5 and TRBJ1-5; TRBD1 matches 9 bases. The CDR3 is 14 residues long. The germline gives CDR1 MNHEY, CDR2 SVGAGI. After removal of 6 bases from V and 6 bases from J, the junction contained 6 bases not matched to a gene. The CDR3 is CASSRDRDSQPQHF. In nucleotides, the CDR3 is TGTGCCAGCAGCCGGGACAGGGATTCTCAGCCCCAGCATTTT.

This rearrangement joins TRBV19 to TRBJ2-4; 12 positions match TRBD1. Germline values: CDR1 LNHDA, CDR2 SQIVND (reference sequence). This CDR3 is built from 16 residues. V shed 4 bases, J shed 8 bases, and the junction held 9 bases outside the gene matches. The DNA for the CDR3 is TGTGCCAGTAGTACCCGGGACAGGGGGCTCATTTACATTCAGTACTTC. Protein: CASSTRDRGLIYIQYF.

The chain uses TRBV19 and TRBJ2-1, with TRBD2 matching over 11 bases. This CDR3 comprises 16 residues. Losses at the gene ends were 5 bases for V and 5 bases for J; bases not matched to a gene: 8. CDR1 is LNHDA and CDR2 is SQIVND in the germline V gene (reference sequence). DNA for the CDR3: TGTGCCAGTAGTCTCGGACTAGCGGGCGTTCACAATGAGCAGTTCTTC. Its translation: CASSLGLAGVHNEQFF. Filled out from reference TRBV19 and TRBJ2-1, the complete variable domain reads DGGITQSPKYLFRKEGQNVTLSCEQNLNHDAMYWYRQDPGQGLRLIYYSQIVNDFQKGDIAEGYSVSREKKESFPLTVTSAQKNPTAFYLCASSLGLAGVHNEQFFGPGTRLTVL.

V is TRBV5-8 and J is TRBJ1-2, with 7 bases aligning to TRBD1. The CDR3 is 18 residues long. With 4 bases clipped from V and 4 bases from J, the junction kept 19 bases outside the gene matches. Germline V gene data show CDR1 as SGHTS and CDR2 as YDEGEE. The CDR3 loop reads CASSGQILSETGIYGYTF. The CDR3 bases are TGTGCCAGCAGCGGGCAAATCTTGAGCGAGACAGGGATCTATGGCTACACCTTC.

The chain joins TRBV6-5 to TRBJ1-5, with 7 bases identical to TRBD1. With V trimmed by 8 bases and J by 2 bases, 9 bases remained unmatched. CDR1 is MNHEY, CDR2 SVGAGI, per germline. This CDR3 is 15 amino acids long. The CDR3 bases are TGTGCCAGCTTGGGAGACAGGGTTCGCAATCAGCCCCAGCATTTT. Its translation: CASLGDRVRNQPQHF.

The chain has TRBV5-1 and TRBJ2-7; TRBD1 matches at 9 bases. The germline CDR1 and CDR2 sequences are SGHRS and YFSETQ. The CDR3 has 15 residues. Losses at the gene ends were 5 bases for V and 3 bases for J; bases not matched to a gene: 9. The CDR3 is CASRSAPDRGYEQYF. The CDR3 DNA reads as TGCGCCAGCAGGTCTGCCCCGGACAGGGGCTACGAGCAGTACTTC.

V usage is TRBV5-1 and J usage is TRBJ1-6; D is possibly TRBD1 (6 bases). CDR1 and CDR2 (germline): SGHRS, YFSETQ. The CDR3 length is 13 residues. V gave up 4 bases and J gave up 11 bases, with 13 bases separating them. This CDR3 is CASSVGGMTPLHF. DNA of the CDR3: TGCGCCAGCAGCGTAGGGGGAATGACACCCCTCCACTTT.

This chain joins TRBV7-2 and TRBJ2-2, with 10 bases that match TRBD1. The germline V gene has CDR1 SGHTA and CDR2 FQGNSA. The CDR3 has 17 residues. V lost 0 bases and J lost 4; bases outside the gene matches: 5. In nucleotides, the CDR3 is TGTGCCAGCAGCTTAGCTTTGGGGACAGGGGCCACCGGGGAGCTGTTTTTT. It yields the protein CASSLALGTGATGELFF.

This rearrangement joins TRBV15 to TRBJ2-7; the match to TRBD1 covers 9 bases. Germline values: CDR1 LNHNV, CDR2 YYDKDF (reference sequence). The CDR3 spans 15 residues. V lost 1 base and J lost 4; bases outside the gene matches: 5. CDR3 amino acids: CATSRAGTGQYEQYF. The CDR3 DNA reads TGTGCCACCAGCAGAGCTGGGACAGGGCAATACGAGCAGTACTTC.

The chain employs TRBV3-1 (or the pseudogene TRBV3-2) and TRBJ1-1; TRBD1 agrees at 7 bases. The J segment lost 11 bases and the V segment lost 3 bases, leaving 3 bases of the junction unmatched. Germline CDR1 is LGHDT and CDR2 is YNNKEL (reference sequence). The length of the CDR3 is 11 residues. CDR3 sequence: CASSQGTVAFF. For the CDR3, the DNA is TGTGCCAGCAGCCAGGGGACAGTTGCTTTCTTT.

V is TRBV28 and J is TRBJ1-5, with a tentative D call TRBD1 (5 bases). CDR3 length: 15 amino acids. V lost 6 bases, J lost 9 bases, and 21 bases lay in between. CDR1 and CDR2 (germline): MDHEN, SYDVKM. The CDR3 protein is CASSRGRQGKMPQHF. The DNA of the CDR3 is TGTGCCAGCAGCCGGGGGAGGCAGGGCAAGATGCCCCAGCATTTT.

The rearrangement joins TRBV5-6 to TRBJ1-4, with D maybe TRBD1 (5 bases). The germline gives CDR1 SGHDT, CDR2 YYEEEE. V lost 2 bases and J lost 7, with 12 bases in between. The CDR3 is 14 residues long. The CDR3 DNA sequence: TGTGCCAGCAGCTTCGGGGCGGGGGGTGAAAAACTGTTTTTT. Amino acid sequence: CASSFGAGGEKLFF.

This chain joins TRBV7-2 and TRBJ1-6; D is unclear. The CDR3 runs to 13 residues. The germline V and J ends were trimmed by 3 bases and 10 bases, with 10 bases remaining between them. Looked up from germline, CDR1 is SGHTA and CDR2 is FQGNSA. The CDR3 protein is CASSLNPRSPLHF. As DNA, the CDR3 is TGTGCCAGCAGCTTGAACCCGCGGTCACCCCTCCACTTT.

CDR3 residues: CASSWTGGPYGYTF. The CDR3, as DNA: TGCGCCAGCAGCTGGACAGGGGGCCCCTATGGCTACACCTTC. The chain is built from TRBV5-1 and TRBJ1-2, with 11 bases that match TRBD1. The V gene's germline CDR1 is SGHRS and CDR2 YFSETQ. The CDR3 covers 14 residues. V was pared by 3 bases and J by 4 bases, with 2 bases of the junction left unmatched.

The chain links TRBV7-9 to TRBJ1-2; D ambiguous. V lost 3 bases to trimming and J lost 0 bases, with 5 bases between them. Germline lookup yields CDR1 SEHNR and CDR2 FQNEAQ (reference sequence). CDR3 length equals 13 residues. The DNA for the CDR3 is TGTGCCAGCAGCTTCCCGGCTAACTATGGCTACACCTTC. Translation gives CASSFPANYGYTF.

This chain connects TRBV28 to TRBJ2-5; 8 bases are a match to TRBD2. There are 15 residues in the CDR3. CDR1 is MDHEN and CDR2 is SYDVKM in the germline V gene. V was clipped by 6 bases and J by 5 bases; unmatched bases: 11. The CDR3 DNA sequence: TGTGCCAGCAGCCCTTCGGGGGGGCTTTTGGAGACCCAGTACTTC. Translation gives CASSPSGGLLETQYF.

V is TRBV18 and J is TRBJ1-3; D is undetermined. CDR3 size: 16 residues. Germline CDR1 reads KGHSH; CDR2 reads LQKENI. Trimming removed 2 bases from V and 0 bases from J, with 11 bases in between. CDR3 protein: CASSPEQPNSGNTIYF. The CDR3 DNA sequence: TGTGCCAGCTCACCAGAACAGCCAAACTCTGGAAACACCATATATTTT.

The chain is built from TRBV13 and TRBJ1-5; possible D gene TRBD1, 5 bases. Trimming took 5 bases from V and 5 from J, leaving 16 bases between them. The CDR3 sequence is 15 residues long. Looked up from germline, CDR1 is PRHDT and CDR2 is FYEKMQ (reference sequence). The CDR3 region is CASSPGRGGHQPQHF. Here the CDR3 DNA reads TGTGCCAGCAGCCCGGGACGCGGGGGTCATCAGCCCCAGCATTTT.

This clone appeared a single time. The J gene is TRBJ1-6, the V gene TRBV29-1; no clear D. CDR3 size: 12 residues. Germline V gene data show CDR1 as SQVTM and CDR2 as ANQGSEA. The V and J ends lost 4 bases and 7 bases respectively, with 8 bases between them. This CDR3 is CSVGEGNSPLHF. For the CDR3, the DNA is TGCAGCGTTGGGGAGGGCAATTCACCCCTCCACTTT.